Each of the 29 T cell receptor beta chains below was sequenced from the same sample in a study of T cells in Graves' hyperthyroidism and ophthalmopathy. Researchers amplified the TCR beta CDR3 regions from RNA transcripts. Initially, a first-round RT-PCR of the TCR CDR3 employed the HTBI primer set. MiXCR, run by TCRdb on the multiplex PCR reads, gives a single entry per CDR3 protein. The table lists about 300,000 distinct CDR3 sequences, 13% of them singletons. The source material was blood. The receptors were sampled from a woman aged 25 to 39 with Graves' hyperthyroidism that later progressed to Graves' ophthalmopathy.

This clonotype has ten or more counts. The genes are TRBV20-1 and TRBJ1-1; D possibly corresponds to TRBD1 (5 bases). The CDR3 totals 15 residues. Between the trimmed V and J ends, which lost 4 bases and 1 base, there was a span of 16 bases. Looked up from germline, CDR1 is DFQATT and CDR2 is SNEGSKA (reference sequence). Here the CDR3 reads CSAMGTGLRNTEAFF. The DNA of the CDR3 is TGCAGTGCTATGGGCACGGGACTTAGGAACACTGAAGCTTTCTTT.

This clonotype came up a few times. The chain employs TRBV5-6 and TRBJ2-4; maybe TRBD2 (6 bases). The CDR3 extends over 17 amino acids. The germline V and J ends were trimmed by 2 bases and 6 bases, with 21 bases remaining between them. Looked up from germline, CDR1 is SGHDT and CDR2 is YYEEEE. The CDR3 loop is CASSFRGGNQRGNIQYF. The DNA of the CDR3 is TGTGCCAGCAGCTTCCGGGGCGGGAATCAACGTGGAAACATTCAGTACTTC.

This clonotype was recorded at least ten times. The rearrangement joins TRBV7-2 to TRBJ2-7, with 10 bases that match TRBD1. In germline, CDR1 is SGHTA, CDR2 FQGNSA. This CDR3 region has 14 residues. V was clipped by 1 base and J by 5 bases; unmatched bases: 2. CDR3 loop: CASSLVGTGDEQYF. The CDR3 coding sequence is TGTGCCAGCAGCTTAGTTGGGACAGGGGACGAGCAGTACTTC.

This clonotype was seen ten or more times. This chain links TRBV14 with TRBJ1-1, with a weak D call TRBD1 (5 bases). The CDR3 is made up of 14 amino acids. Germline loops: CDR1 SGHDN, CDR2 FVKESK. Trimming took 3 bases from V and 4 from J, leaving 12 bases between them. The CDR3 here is CASSHLVRGTEAFF. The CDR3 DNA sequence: TGTGCCAGCAGCCATTTGGTGAGGGGCACTGAAGCTTTCTTT. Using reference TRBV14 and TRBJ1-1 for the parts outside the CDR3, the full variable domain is EAGVTQFPSHSVIEKGQTVTLRCDPISGHDNLYWYRRVMGKEIKFLLHFVKESKQDESGMPNNRFLAERTGGTYSTLKVQPAELEDSGVYFCASSHLVRGTEAFFGQGTRLTVV.

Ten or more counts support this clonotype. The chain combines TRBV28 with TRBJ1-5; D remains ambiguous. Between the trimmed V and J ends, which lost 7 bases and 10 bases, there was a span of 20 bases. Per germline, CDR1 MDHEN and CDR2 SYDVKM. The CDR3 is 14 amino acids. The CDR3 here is CASTLENQPGPQHF. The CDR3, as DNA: TGTGCCAGCACCCTTGAGAATCAACCGGGACCCCAGCATTTT. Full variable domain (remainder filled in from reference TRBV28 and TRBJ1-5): DVKVTQSSRYLVKRTGEKVFLECVQDMDHENMFWYRQDPGLGLRLIYFSYDVKMKEKGDIPEGYSVSREKKERFSLILESASTNQTSMYLCASTLENQPGPQHFGDGTRLSIL.

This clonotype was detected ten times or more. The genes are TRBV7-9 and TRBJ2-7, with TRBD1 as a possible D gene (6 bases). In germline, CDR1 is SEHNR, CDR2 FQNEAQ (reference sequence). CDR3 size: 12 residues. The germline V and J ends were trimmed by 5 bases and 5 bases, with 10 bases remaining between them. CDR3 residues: CASSRDTDEQYF. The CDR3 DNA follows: TGTGCCAGCAGCCGGGACACCGACGAGCAGTACTTC.

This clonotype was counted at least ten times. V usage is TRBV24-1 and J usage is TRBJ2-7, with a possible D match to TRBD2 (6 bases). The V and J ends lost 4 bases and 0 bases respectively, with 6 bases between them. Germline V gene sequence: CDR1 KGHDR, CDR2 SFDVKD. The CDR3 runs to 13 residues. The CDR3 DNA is TGTGCCACCAGTGACGGGAGCTCCTACGAGCAGTACTTC. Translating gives CATSDGSSYEQYF.

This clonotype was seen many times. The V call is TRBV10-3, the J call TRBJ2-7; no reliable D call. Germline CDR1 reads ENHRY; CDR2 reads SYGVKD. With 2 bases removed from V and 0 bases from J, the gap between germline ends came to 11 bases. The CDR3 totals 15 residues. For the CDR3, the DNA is TGTGCCATCAGTGAGCTACCCCCACCCTCCTACGAGCAGTACTTC. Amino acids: CAISELPPPSYEQYF.

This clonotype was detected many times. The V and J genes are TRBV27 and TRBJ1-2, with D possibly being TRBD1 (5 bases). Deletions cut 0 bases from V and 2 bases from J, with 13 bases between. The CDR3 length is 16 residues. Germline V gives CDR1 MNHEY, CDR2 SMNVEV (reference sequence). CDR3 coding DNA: TGTGCCAGCAGTTTATCGCAGGGCGCACGAAACTATGGCTACACCTTC. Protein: CASSLSQGARNYGYTF.

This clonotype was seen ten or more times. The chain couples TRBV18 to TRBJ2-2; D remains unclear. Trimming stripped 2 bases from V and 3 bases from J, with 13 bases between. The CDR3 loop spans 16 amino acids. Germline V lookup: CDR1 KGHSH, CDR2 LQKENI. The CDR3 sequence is CASSPSPDPDTGELFF. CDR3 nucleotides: TGTGCCAGCTCACCAAGCCCTGACCCGGACACCGGGGAGCTGTTTTTT.

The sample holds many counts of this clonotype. In DNA form, the CDR3 reads TGTGCCAGCAGTTTACGGTGGGGGGGGAATTCACCCCTCCACTTT. Its translation is CASSLRWGGNSPLHF. The gene calls are TRBV27 and TRBJ1-6; tentatively, D is TRBD1 (5 bases). The V and J ends lost 2 bases and 7 bases respectively, with 12 bases between them. This CDR3 has 15 residues. Germline assignment: CDR1 MNHEY and CDR2 SMNVEV (reference sequence).

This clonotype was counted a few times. This CDR3 is CATQGPNTGELFF. CDR3 sequence (DNA): TGTGCCACCCAGGGACCAAACACCGGGGAGCTGTTTTTT. The rearrangement joins TRBV24-1 to TRBJ2-2; D may match TRBD1 or TRBD2 (5 bases each). With 9 bases removed from V and 2 bases from J, the gap between germline ends came to 9 bases. Per the germline V gene, CDR1 is KGHDR and CDR2 is SFDVKD. The CDR3 has 13 amino acids.

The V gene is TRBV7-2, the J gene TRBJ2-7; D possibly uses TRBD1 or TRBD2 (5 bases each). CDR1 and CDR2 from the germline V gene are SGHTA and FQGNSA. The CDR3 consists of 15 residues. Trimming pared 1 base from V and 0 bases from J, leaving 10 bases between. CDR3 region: CASSLGGMSSYEQYF. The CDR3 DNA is TGTGCCAGCAGCTTAGGGGGGATGAGCTCCTACGAGCAGTACTTC.

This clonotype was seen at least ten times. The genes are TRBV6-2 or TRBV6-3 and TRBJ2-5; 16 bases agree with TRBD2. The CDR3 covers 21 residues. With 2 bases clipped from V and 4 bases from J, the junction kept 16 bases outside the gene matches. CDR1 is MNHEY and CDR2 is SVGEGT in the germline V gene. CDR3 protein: CASSYHRGRGLAGGPGETQYF. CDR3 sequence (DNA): TGTGCCAGCAGTTACCACAGGGGCCGGGGACTAGCGGGAGGGCCGGGAGAGACCCAGTACTTC.

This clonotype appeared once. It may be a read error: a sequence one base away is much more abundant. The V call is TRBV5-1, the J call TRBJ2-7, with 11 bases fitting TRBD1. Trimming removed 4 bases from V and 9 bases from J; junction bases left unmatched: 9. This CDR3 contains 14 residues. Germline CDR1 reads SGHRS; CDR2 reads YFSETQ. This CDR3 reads CASSPDRGHGGQYF. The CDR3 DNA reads TGCGCCAGCAGCCCGGACAGGGGGCATGGCGGGCAGTACTTC.

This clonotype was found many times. CDR3 residues: CAWSVTSGNQETQYF. CDR3 in DNA: TGTGCCTGGAGTGTTACTAGCGGGAACCAAGAGACCCAGTACTTC. V usage is TRBV30 and J usage is TRBJ2-5; 10 bases are shared with TRBD2. In germline, CDR1 is GTSNPN, CDR2 SVGIG (reference sequence). J lost 0 bases, V lost 0 bases, and 1 base had no gene match. The CDR3 covers 15 residues.

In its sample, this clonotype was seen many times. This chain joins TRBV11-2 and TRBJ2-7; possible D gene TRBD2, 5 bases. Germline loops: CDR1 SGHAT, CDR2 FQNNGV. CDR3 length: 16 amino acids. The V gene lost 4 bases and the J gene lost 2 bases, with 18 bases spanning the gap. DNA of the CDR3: TGTGCCAGCAGCTCACCGGGTCGGGGTAGTCCCTACGAGCAGTACTTC. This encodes CASSSPGRGSPYEQYF.

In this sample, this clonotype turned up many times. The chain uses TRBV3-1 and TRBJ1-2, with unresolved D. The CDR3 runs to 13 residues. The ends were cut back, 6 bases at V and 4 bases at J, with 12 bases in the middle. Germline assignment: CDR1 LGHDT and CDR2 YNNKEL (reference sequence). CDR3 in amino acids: CASSSGDLYGYTF. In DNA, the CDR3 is TGTGCCAGCAGTTCCGGGGATCTCTATGGCTACACCTTC.

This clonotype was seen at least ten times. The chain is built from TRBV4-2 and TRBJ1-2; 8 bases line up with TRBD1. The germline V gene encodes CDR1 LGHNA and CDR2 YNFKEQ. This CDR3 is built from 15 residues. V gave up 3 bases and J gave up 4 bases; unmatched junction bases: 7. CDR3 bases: TGTGCCAGCAGCCAGACAGGGGAGAGGGGCTATGGCTACACCTTC. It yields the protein CASSQTGERGYGYTF.

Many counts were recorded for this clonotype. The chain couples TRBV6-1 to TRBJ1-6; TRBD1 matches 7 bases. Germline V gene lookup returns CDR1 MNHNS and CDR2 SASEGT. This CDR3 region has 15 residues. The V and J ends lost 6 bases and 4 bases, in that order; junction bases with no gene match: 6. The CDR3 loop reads CASSQQQGYNSPLHF. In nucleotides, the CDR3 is TGTGCCAGCAGCCAACAACAGGGGTATAATTCACCCCTCCACTTT.

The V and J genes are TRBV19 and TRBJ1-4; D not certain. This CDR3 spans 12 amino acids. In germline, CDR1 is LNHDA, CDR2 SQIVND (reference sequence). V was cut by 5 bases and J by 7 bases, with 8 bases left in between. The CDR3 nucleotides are TGTGCCAGTAGTCTCCCATCTGAAAAACTGTTTTTT. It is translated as CASSLPSEKLFF.

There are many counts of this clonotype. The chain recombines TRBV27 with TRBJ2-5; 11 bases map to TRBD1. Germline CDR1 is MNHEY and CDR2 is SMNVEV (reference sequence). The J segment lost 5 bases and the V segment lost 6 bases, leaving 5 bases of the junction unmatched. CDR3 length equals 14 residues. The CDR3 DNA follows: TGTGCCAGCAGAGGACAGGGGGCTAGTGAGACCCAGTACTTC. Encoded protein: CASRGQGASETQYF.

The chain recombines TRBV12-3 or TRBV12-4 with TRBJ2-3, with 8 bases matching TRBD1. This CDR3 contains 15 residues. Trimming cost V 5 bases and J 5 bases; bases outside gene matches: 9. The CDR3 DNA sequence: TGTGCCAGCAGTCGATCCGGGACAGGCGTAGATACGCAGTATTTT. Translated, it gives CASSRSGTGVDTQYF.

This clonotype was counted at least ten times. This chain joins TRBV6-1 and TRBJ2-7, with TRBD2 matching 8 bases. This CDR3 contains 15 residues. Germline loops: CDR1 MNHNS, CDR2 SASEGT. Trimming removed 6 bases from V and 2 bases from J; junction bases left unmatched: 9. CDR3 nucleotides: TGTGCCAGCAGATCGGCGGGAGGTTTAACCTACGAGCAGTACTTC. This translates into CASRSAGGLTYEQYF.

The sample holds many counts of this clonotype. The CDR3 reads CASSPRGGSSLAKNIQYF. CDR3 nucleotide sequence: TGTGCCAGCAGCCCCAGGGGCGGTAGTTCTTTAGCCAAAAACATTCAGTACTTC. This sequence joins TRBV27 and TRBJ2-4; TRBD1 might be the D (6 bases). V shed 6 bases and J shed 0 bases, with 21 bases lying between them. This CDR3 is 18 amino acids long. CDR1 is MNHEY and CDR2 is SMNVEV in the germline V gene (reference sequence).

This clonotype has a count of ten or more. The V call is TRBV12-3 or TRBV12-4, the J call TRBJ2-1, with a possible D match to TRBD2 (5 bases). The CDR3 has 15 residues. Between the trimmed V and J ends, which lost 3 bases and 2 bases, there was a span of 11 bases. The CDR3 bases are TGTGCCAGCAGTTTGCGGGCGGTAACCTACAATGAGCAGTTCTTC. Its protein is CASSLRAVTYNEQFF.

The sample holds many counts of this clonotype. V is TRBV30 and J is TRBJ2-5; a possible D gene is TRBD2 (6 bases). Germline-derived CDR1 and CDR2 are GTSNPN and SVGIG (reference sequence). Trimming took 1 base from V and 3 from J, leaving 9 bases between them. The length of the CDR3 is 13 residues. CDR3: CAWSAGLKETQYF. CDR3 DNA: TGTGCCTGGAGTGCGGGACTTAAAGAGACCCAGTACTTC.

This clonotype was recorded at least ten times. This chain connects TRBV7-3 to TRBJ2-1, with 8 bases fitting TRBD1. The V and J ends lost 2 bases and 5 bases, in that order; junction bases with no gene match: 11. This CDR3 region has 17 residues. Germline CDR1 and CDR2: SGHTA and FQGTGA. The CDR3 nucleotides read TGTGCCAGCAGCTTATTGCCGGGACAGGAGGAGGACAATGAGCAGTTCTTC. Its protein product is CASSLLPGQEEDNEQFF. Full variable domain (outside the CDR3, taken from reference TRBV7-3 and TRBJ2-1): GAGVSQTPSNKVTEKGKYVELRCDPISGHTALYWYRQSLGQGPEFLIYFQGTGAADDSGLPNDRFFAVRPEGSVSTLKIQRTERGDSAVYLCASSLLPGQEEDNEQFFGPGTRLTVL.

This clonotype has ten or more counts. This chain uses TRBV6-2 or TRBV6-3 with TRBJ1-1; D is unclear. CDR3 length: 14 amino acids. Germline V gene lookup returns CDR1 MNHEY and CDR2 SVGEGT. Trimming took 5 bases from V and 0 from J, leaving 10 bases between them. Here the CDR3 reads CASSRTVMNTEAFF. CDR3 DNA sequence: TGTGCCAGCAGTAGGACGGTGATGAACACTGAAGCTTTCTTT.